A single sample is the source of the 16 T cell receptor beta chains below, sequenced in a study of blood T cell repertoires in COVID-19. Only in-frame clones appear in the TCRdb table, and some are missing; sequencing was by immunoSEQ multiplex PCR. The data hold 290,000 or so clones, with almost 85% observed a single time. Sample: peripheral blood. The receptors here all came from a man aged 45 to 65 with active or convalescent COVID-19.

The chain carries TRBV13 and TRBJ2-1; 7 bases map to TRBD1. The germline V gene has CDR1 PRHDT and CDR2 FYEKMQ (reference sequence). CDR3 length: 17 amino acids. With V trimmed by 5 bases and J by 1 base, 11 bases remained unmatched. In DNA, the CDR3 is TGTGCCAGCAGCCCTAAAAGGGGGCAGAAATCCTACAATGAGCAGTTCTTC. Translating it yields CASSPKRGQKSYNEQFF.

The chain has TRBV9 and TRBJ2-1, with 8 bases fitting TRBD2. CDR1 and CDR2 (germline): SGDLS, YYNGEE. The CDR3 contains 16 residues. With 0 bases clipped from V and 5 bases from J, the junction kept 7 bases outside the gene matches. The CDR3 DNA reads as TGTGCCAGCAGCGTAGAGGGAGCGGGAGTGAACAATGAGCAGTTCTTC. Translating gives CASSVEGAGVNNEQFF.

The chain has TRBV4-3 and TRBJ1-2, with 7 bases fitting TRBD1. CDR3 length: 16 amino acids. In germline, CDR1 is LGHNA, CDR2 YSLEER. V lost 0 bases to trimming and J lost 6 bases; unmatched junction nucleotides: 10. The CDR3, as DNA: TGCGCCAGCAGCCAAGATTTAAGGGGGCTCCTAGATGGCTACACCTTC. Translating gives CASSQDLRGLLDGYTF.

The chain carries TRBV5-6 and TRBJ2-1; possible D gene TRBD2, 6 bases. The germline V gene encodes CDR1 SGHDT and CDR2 YYEEEE. V was cut by 1 base and J by 4 bases, with 21 bases left in between. The CDR3 is 18 amino acids. For the CDR3, the DNA is TGTGCCAGCAGCTTGCGGTCTGCCTCCGGGAGTTTTTACAATGAGCAGTTCTTC. Protein product: CASSLRSASGSFYNEQFF.

CDR3 DNA: TGTGCCAGCAGCCGAAACATTCAGTACTTC. Translation gives CASSRNIQYF. The V call is TRBV28, the J call TRBJ2-4; D remains ambiguous. CDR1 is MDHEN, CDR2 SYDVKM, per germline. This CDR3 comprises 10 residues. The V end lost 6 bases, the J end lost 6 bases, and 3 bases lay between the germline ends.

This chain connects TRBV19 to TRBJ1-1, with D uncertain. This CDR3 comprises 13 residues. Per the germline V gene, CDR1 is LNHDA and CDR2 is SQIVND (reference sequence). The germline V and J ends were trimmed by 5 bases and 11 bases, with 18 bases remaining between them. CDR3 sequence: CASSPRERTKAFF. The CDR3 region has the DNA TGTGCCAGTAGTCCTCGTGAACGTACTAAGGCTTTCTTT. Full variable domain (missing parts from reference TRBV19 and TRBJ1-1): DGGITQSPKYLFRKEGQNVTLSCEQNLNHDAMYWYRQDPGQGLRLIYYSQIVNDFQKGDIAEGYSVSREKKESFPLTVTSAQKNPTAFYLCASSPRERTKAFFGQGTRLTVV.

The chain joins TRBV19 to TRBJ2-3; 8 bases match TRBD1. J gave up 2 bases and V 9 bases, and 10 bases lay outside the gene matches. Germline assignment: CDR1 LNHDA and CDR2 SQIVND (reference sequence). The CDR3 runs to 15 residues. The chain's CDR3 is CASHPRDRFTDTQYF. CDR3 nucleotides: TGTGCCAGCCACCCTCGGGACAGGTTCACAGATACGCAGTATTTT.

V usage is TRBV2 and J usage is TRBJ1-1, with D maybe TRBD1 (6 bases). Germline CDR1 and CDR2: SNHLY and FYNNEI. The CDR3 consists of 13 residues. V lost 6 bases and J lost 1, with 9 bases in between. The CDR3 DNA reads as TGTGCCAGCAGCCAACAGGGGAACACTGAAGCTTTCTTT. This translates into CASSQQGNTEAFF. The whole variable domain, remainder taken from reference TRBV2 and TRBJ1-1, is EPEVTQTPSHQVTQMGQEVILRCVPISNHLYFYWYRQILGQKVEFLVSFYNNEISEKSEIFDDQFSVERPDGSNFTLKIRSTKLEDSAMYFCASSQQGNTEAFFGQGTRLTVV.

The chain carries TRBV7-9 and TRBJ2-7; TRBD2 matches at 7 bases. Per germline, CDR1 SEHNR and CDR2 FQNEAQ (reference sequence). The CDR3 extends over 14 amino acids. Trimming at V came to 5 bases and at J to 0 bases, leaving 4 bases not matched to a gene. CDR3 nucleotides: TGTGCCAGCAGCCGCCGGGGGGTCTCCTACGAGCAGTACTTC. Its translation is CASSRRGVSYEQYF.

This clone was seen a single time. V usage is TRBV18 and J usage is TRBJ2-7; 9 nucleotides line up with TRBD2. The ends lost 2 bases at V and 7 bases at J; junction bases unmatched: 9. CDR1 and CDR2 (germline): KGHSH, LQKENI. This CDR3 contains 15 residues. The CDR3 DNA follows: TGTGCCAGCTCACCATCTAGCGGGAATCGTTGGGAGCAGTACTTC. It codes for CASSPSSGNRWEQYF.

The chain is built from TRBV30 and TRBJ1-1; D call uncertain. CDR1 is GTSNPN, CDR2 SVGIG, per germline (reference sequence). This CDR3 region has 13 residues. V was shortened by 1 base and J by 0 bases, with 6 bases between the two germline ends. CDR3 residues: CAWSEQLNTEAFF. The DNA of the CDR3 is TGTGCCTGGAGTGAACAGCTGAACACTGAAGCTTTCTTT. Using reference TRBV30 and TRBJ1-1 for the parts outside the CDR3, the full variable domain is SQTIHQWPATLVQPVGSPLSLECTVEGTSNPNLYWYRQAAGRGLQLLFYSVGIGQISSEVPQNLSASRPQDRQFILSSKKLLLSDSGFYLCAWSEQLNTEAFFGQGTRLTVV.

This clone was seen a single time. The genes are TRBV27 and TRBJ1-1, with D perhaps matching TRBD1 (5 bases). V was cut by 3 bases and J by 5 bases, with 13 bases left in between. CDR1 is MNHEY, CDR2 SMNVEV, per germline (reference sequence). The CDR3 extends over 14 amino acids. CDR3 in amino acids: CASSLDGGGTEAFF. The CDR3, as DNA: TGTGCCAGCAGTTTGGACGGGGGGGGGACTGAAGCTTTCTTT.

This clone was observed a few times. This chain connects TRBV3-1 (or the pseudogene TRBV3-2) to TRBJ1-6, with D unresolved. This CDR3 is built from 14 residues. Between the trimmed V and J ends, which lost 0 bases and 11 bases, there was a span of 11 bases. Germline V gene lookup returns CDR1 LGHDT and CDR2 YNNKEL (reference sequence). The CDR3 nucleotides read TGTGCCAGCAGCCAAGATCTTGGTCCGGCACCCCTCCACTTT. Protein product: CASSQDLGPAPLHF.

The chain is built from TRBV12-3 or TRBV12-4 and TRBJ1-1; 9 nucleotides line up with TRBD1. The CDR3 contains 13 residues. Germline trimming cut 6 bases from V and 11 bases from J; bases unmatched to any gene: 10. As DNA, the CDR3 is TGTGCCAGCAGACTTACAGGGGGCATTTTGGCTTTCTTT. Translation gives CASRLTGGILAFF.

This sequence joins TRBV3-1 (or the pseudogene TRBV3-2) and TRBJ1-6; 7 nucleotides match TRBD1. Germline CDR1 is LGHDT and CDR2 is YNNKEL (reference sequence). The trim removed 4 bases at V and 7 bases at J, leaving 4 bases unmatched. The length of the CDR3 is 14 residues. The CDR3 loop reads CASSPGQINSPLHF. The CDR3 region has the DNA TGTGCCAGCAGCCCGGGACAGATCAATTCACCCCTCCACTTT.

The rearrangement links TRBV5-1 to TRBJ2-2, with 7 bases lining up with TRBD1. V gave up 0 bases and J gave up 3 bases; unmatched junction bases: 2. From germline, CDR1 is SGHRS and CDR2 YFSETQ. The CDR3 is made up of 15 amino acids. CDR3 sequence (DNA): TGCGCCAGCAGCTTGGGAGGGGGCTACACCGGGGAGCTGTTTTTT. Translating it yields CASSLGGGYTGELFF.